This T cell receptor (beta chain) appears in the sequencing data of a study of T-cell reconstitution after alpha-beta-depleted transplantation in children. The CDR3 totals 16 residues. The junction had 8 bases not matched to a gene; V was cut back by 5 bases and J by 7 bases. Germline CDR1 reads MNHEY; CDR2 reads SMNVEV (reference sequence). During its preparation, the TCRbeta library received unique molecular identifiers. TCRdb reprocessed the PCR reads with MiXCR, giving one entry per CDR3 protein. The sample yields 300,000 to 350,000 distinct CDR3 sequences, about 16% seen once. This clonotype has only a few counts.

The receptor comes from a male patient aged 2 to 9 who had a stem cell transplant for acute lymphoblastic leukemia, so the T cells may come from the graft donor. The source was PBMCs, mostly from graft donor cells, collected 360 days after TCRalphabeta/CD19-depleted stem cell transplant. V and J are TRBV27 and TRBJ2-1; 13 positions agree with TRBD2. CDR3 amino acids: CASSGLAGALGNEQFF. The CDR3 nucleotides are TGTGCCAGCAGTGGACTAGCGGGAGCCCTTGGGAATGAGCAGTTCTTC.